Shown below are 30 T cell receptor beta chains from a single sample sequenced in a study of blood T cells in healthy people across ages. The second PCR ran roughly 7 to 12 cycles with a sample-barcoded 5' primer and J-beta primers. TCRdb called the 5' RACE reads again in MiXCR, with one record for every CDR3 protein. The sample comprises roughly 1,500,000 distinct CDR3 sequences, 30% to 35% of which are singletons, and about 11% rests with the top ten. Sample: blood. These receptors all come from a woman in her twenties or thirties in good health.

CDR3 DNA: TGTGCCAGCAGCTTTTTACAGGGAAGTACTGAAGCTTTCTTT. Its protein is CASSFLQGSTEAFF. This chain connects TRBV7-6 to TRBJ1-1, with D maybe TRBD1 (6 bases). Trimming pared 3 bases from V and 5 bases from J, leaving 13 bases between. CDR1 and CDR2 (germline): SGHVS, FNYEAQ. This CDR3 region has 14 residues.

The V and J genes are TRBV7-8 and TRBJ2-5; D may be TRBD1 or TRBD2 (5 bases each). Germline CDR1 reads SGHVS; CDR2 reads FQNEAQ. V shed 1 base and J shed 11 bases, with 20 bases lying between them. The length of the CDR3 is 15 residues. In DNA, the CDR3 is TGTGCCAGCAGCTTAGGCAGACTGGGGGTGGGGGAGCAGTACTTC. Translated, it gives CASSLGRLGVGEQYF.

This clonotype was recorded many times. This chain joins TRBV20-1 and TRBJ2-3; TRBD2 might be the D (6 bases). Trimming pared 0 bases from V and 6 bases from J, leaving 16 bases between. Germline V gene data show CDR1 as DFQATT and CDR2 as SNEGSKA (reference sequence). This CDR3 is 15 amino acids long. The DNA for the CDR3 is TGCAGTGCTAGAGACGGGGCGGGGTGGGGGGATACGCAGTATTTT. This sequence encodes CSARDGAGWGDTQYF.

The V and J genes are TRBV27 and TRBJ2-1; D not resolved. V lost 5 bases, J lost 5 bases, and 10 bases lay in between. The germline V gene encodes CDR1 MNHEY and CDR2 SMNVEV (reference sequence). The CDR3 loop spans 13 amino acids. CDR3: CASSITQNNEQFF. CDR3 bases: TGTGCCAGCAGTATTACTCAGAACAATGAGCAGTTCTTC.

This clonotype came up many times. The chain is built from TRBV18 and TRBJ2-7, with 7 bases identical to TRBD1. Germline assignment: CDR1 KGHSH and CDR2 LQKENI. CDR3 length equals 15 residues. With 2 bases clipped from V and 3 bases from J, the junction kept 7 bases outside the gene matches. CDR3 sequence (DNA): TGTGCCAGCTCACCAGGGCAGGGGGTATACTACGAGCAGTACTTC. As protein: CASSPGQGVYYEQYF.

The chain uses TRBV20-1 and TRBJ1-4; 8 bases are shared with TRBD1. The CDR3 contains 16 residues. J lost 7 bases, V lost 1 base, and 11 bases had no gene match. Germline values: CDR1 DFQATT, CDR2 SNEGSKA (reference sequence). DNA of the CDR3: TGCAGTGCTAGAGGGACAGCATCTACAGGGGGTGAAAAACTGTTTTTT. Protein: CSARGTASTGGEKLFF.

This clonotype was seen more than once but under ten times. The CDR3 loop reads CAWIMKGRGGGTQYF. In DNA form, the CDR3 reads TGTGCCTGGATCATGAAAGGAAGGGGAGGAGGTACGCAGTATTTT. The gene calls are TRBV30 and TRBJ2-3; D possibly corresponds to TRBD2 (6 bases). V shed 4 bases and J shed 8 bases, with 22 bases lying between them. Per the germline V gene, CDR1 is GTSNPN and CDR2 is SVGIG (reference sequence). The CDR3 covers 15 residues.

The chain is built from TRBV20-1 and TRBJ2-5; D call uncertain. CDR1 is DFQATT, CDR2 SNEGSKA, per germline (reference sequence). The ends were cut back, 0 bases at V and 1 base at J, with 6 bases in the middle. This CDR3 is 13 amino acids long. The CDR3 loop reads CSAREGFQETQYF. In nucleotides, the CDR3 is TGCAGTGCTAGAGAAGGCTTCCAAGAGACCCAGTACTTC.

A word on this clonotype: Its ends do not fully match the called genes, so a read error is possible. V and J are TRBV25-1 and TRBJ1-2; 7 positions match TRBD1. Germline V lookup: CDR1 MGHDK, CDR2 SYGVNS. The CDR3 consists of 14 residues. This CDR3 reads CASSEYPGGRGCTF. In DNA form, the CDR3 reads TGTGCCAGCAGTGAATACCCAGGGGGAAGGGGCTGCACCTTC.

The chain employs TRBV20-1 and TRBJ1-2; D is possibly TRBD1 (5 bases). Trimming shortened V by 3 bases and J by 6 bases, and 17 bases separated the two germline ends. Germline values: CDR1 DFQATT, CDR2 SNEGSKA (reference sequence). The CDR3 spans 14 residues. CDR3 loop: CSASPTGGSHGYTF. The DNA of the CDR3 is TGCAGTGCTAGTCCCACCGGGGGGTCCCATGGCTACACCTTC.

The chain links TRBV6-1 to TRBJ1-4; no reliable D call. V was trimmed by 5 bases and J by 7 bases, leaving 8 bases between them. The CDR3 has 12 amino acids. Germline CDR1 reads MNHNS; CDR2 reads SASEGT. The CDR3, as DNA: TGTGCCAGCAGTTTTTTCCGTGAAAAACTGTTTTTT. This gives the protein CASSFFREKLFF.

J is TRBJ2-1 and V is TRBV4-1; 11 bases match TRBD2. This CDR3 contains 15 residues. The V gene end was trimmed by 2 bases and the J gene end by 5 bases; junction bases not matched to a gene: 2. CDR1 and CDR2 from the germline V gene are MGHRA and YSYEKL. CDR3 sequence: CASSQSSGRHNEQFF. The CDR3 DNA reads as TGCGCCAGCAGCCAATCTAGCGGGAGGCACAATGAGCAGTTCTTC.

The chain uses TRBV7-2 and TRBJ2-1; no reliable D call. V dropped 5 bases and J dropped 5 bases, with 16 bases sitting between them. The germline V gene encodes CDR1 SGHTA and CDR2 FQGNSA. CDR3 length: 15 residues. CDR3 nucleotides: TGTGCCAGCAGCGACGAGATCCGGCTCGACAATGAGCAGTTCTTC. Residues: CASSDEIRLDNEQFF.

This chain uses TRBV7-8 with TRBJ2-7; a weak D match, TRBD2 (6 bases). Germline V gene data show CDR1 as SGHVS and CDR2 as FQNEAQ. The CDR3 is made up of 15 amino acids. V lost 2 bases and J 2 bases, leaving 13 bases between the germline ends. For the CDR3, the DNA is TGTGCCAGCAGCTTAAGGAGGGATCTTCCCTACGAGCAGTACTTC. This sequence encodes CASSLRRDLPYEQYF.

About this clonotype itself: One end of the junction is discordant with germline, which a read error may explain. This chain connects TRBV7-2 to TRBJ1-1; 7 nucleotides match TRBD1. From germline, CDR1 is SGHTA and CDR2 FQGNSA. The CDR3 is 16 residues long. CDR3 nucleotide sequence: TGTGCCAGCAGCTTAGATTTCTTCGACAGGGTGACTGTAGCTTTCTTT. It translates to CASSLDFFDRVTVAFF. The entire variable domain, with the rest obtained from reference TRBV7-2 and TRBJ1-1, is as follows: GAGVSQSPSNKVTEKGKDVELRCDPISGHTALYWYRQSLGQGLEFLIYFQGNSAPDKSGLPSDRFSAERTGGSVSTLTIQRTQQEDSAVYLCASSLDFFDRVTVAFFGQGTRLTVV.

This clonotype was seen repeatedly, ten times or more. The V call is TRBV12-3 or TRBV12-4, the J call TRBJ2-5; tentatively, D is TRBD1 (5 bases). V was trimmed by 7 bases and J by 3 bases, leaving 12 bases between them. The CDR3 totals 13 residues. In DNA, the CDR3 is TGTGCCAGCACCGGAGCAGGGAAAGAGACCCAGTACTTC. It encodes CASTGAGKETQYF.

A word on this clonotype: A much larger clone is a single base away; this may be a read error. CDR3 region: CSASGQPTETQFF. The CDR3 nucleotides are TGCAGTGCCTCCGGACAGCCGACGGAGACCCAGTTCTTC. The rearrangement links TRBV20-1 to TRBJ2-1; possibly TRBD1 for D (6 bases). Germline CDR1 DFQATT, CDR2 SNEGSKA (reference sequence). This CDR3 spans 13 amino acids. V lost 6 bases to trimming and J lost 13 bases, with 22 bases between them.

The J gene is TRBJ2-3, the V gene TRBV4-2; D is perhaps TRBD2 (6 bases). This CDR3 comprises 13 residues. V lost 1 base and J 11 bases, leaving 13 bases between the germline ends. The germline gives CDR1 LGHNA, CDR2 YNFKEQ. For the CDR3, the DNA is TGTGCCAGCAGCCAAGGGGACTTTTCAGGGCAGTATTTT. Protein sequence: CASSQGDFSGQYF.

This chain connects TRBV6-6 to TRBJ1-1, with a tentative D call TRBD1 (5 bases). V dropped 6 bases and J dropped 4 bases, with 12 bases sitting between them. The CDR3 has 13 residues. In germline, CDR1 is MNHNY, CDR2 SVGAGI (reference sequence). The CDR3 DNA reads TGTGCCAGCAGCACGGGGGGGATCACTGAAGCTTTCTTT. Protein product: CASSTGGITEAFF.

The chain carries TRBV20-1 and TRBJ1-2; unclear D gene. The CDR3 is 13 amino acids. Trimming cost V 6 bases and J 3 bases, with 14 bases left between them. Germline values: CDR1 DFQATT, CDR2 SNEGSKA (reference sequence). The DNA of the CDR3 is TGCAGTGCCATTCCAGACAAGGACTATGGCTACACCTTC. This sequence encodes CSAIPDKDYGYTF.

V gene TRBV9 combines with J gene TRBJ1-1, with D possibly TRBD1 on 6 matching bases. CDR1 is SGDLS and CDR2 is YYNGEE in the germline V gene. V was clipped by 4 bases and J by 6 bases, with 22 bases between them. CDR3 length equals 16 residues. CDR3 amino acids: CASSINRDGDIAEAFF. The CDR3 bases are TGTGCCAGCAGCATCAACCGGGACGGGGACATAGCTGAAGCTTTCTTT. The whole variable domain, filled in from reference TRBV9 and TRBJ1-1, reads DSGVTQTPKHLITATGQRVTLRCSPRSGDLSVYWYQQSLDQGLQFLIQYYNGEERAKGNILERFSAQQFPDLHSELNLSSLELGDSALYFCASSINRDGDIAEAFFGQGTRLTVV.

This clonotype was picked up a small number of times. The CDR3 DNA sequence: TGTGCCAGCAGTTATCAGTACACTGAAGCTTTCTTT. Protein: CASSYQYTEAFF. This chain uses TRBV12-3 or TRBV12-4 with TRBJ1-1, with D uncertain. Trimming removed 4 bases from V and 3 bases from J, with 6 bases in between. The CDR3 runs to 12 residues.

This sequence joins TRBV10-3 and TRBJ2-7; D may be TRBD2 (6 bases). Germline V gives CDR1 ENHRY, CDR2 SYGVKD. V was pared by 11 bases and J by 3 bases, with 17 bases between. The CDR3 has 13 residues. Here the CDR3 DNA reads TGTGCCTCCCGTAGTCGGGGACTCTACGAGCAGTACTTC. Protein sequence: CASRSRGLYEQYF.

This clonotype was recorded at least ten times. This rearrangement joins TRBV29-1 to TRBJ2-7; tentative D call: TRBD2 (5 bases). V was clipped by 7 bases and J by 3 bases, with 13 bases between them. The CDR3 extends over 12 amino acids. Germline values: CDR1 SQVTM, CDR2 ANQGSEA. For the CDR3, the DNA is TGCAGCGGTAAGGGAACTAGCTACGAGCAGTACTTC. Its protein product is CSGKGTSYEQYF.

This sequence joins TRBV7-3 and TRBJ2-6; D is perhaps TRBD1 (5 bases). Germline CDR1 SGHTA, CDR2 FQGTGA. The CDR3 covers 14 residues. V gave up 7 bases and J gave up 2 bases, with 9 bases separating them. The CDR3 sequence: CASKSGTGANVLTF. Written as DNA, the CDR3 is TGTGCCAGCAAGTCAGGGACTGGGGCCAACGTCCTGACTTTC.

This clonotype appeared a few times. The rearrangement uses TRBV2 and TRBJ2-5; D is unclear. V was clipped by 7 bases and J by 5 bases, with 14 bases between them. The CDR3 length is 13 residues. CDR1 and CDR2 from the germline V gene are SNHLY and FYNNEI. The CDR3 nucleotides are TGTGCCAGCACCGCTGTCACATGGGAGACCCAGTACTTC. Translating gives CASTAVTWETQYF.

This clonotype was seen more than once but under ten times. V and J are TRBV27 and TRBJ2-1, with 12 bases fitting TRBD2. The CDR3 is made up of 20 amino acids. The V segment lost 7 bases and the J segment 2 bases; nucleotides outside the gene matches: 18. Germline V gene lookup returns CDR1 MNHEY and CDR2 SMNVEV (reference sequence). The CDR3 here is CASTTVRASGGEPTYNEQFF. The CDR3 bases are TGTGCCAGCACCACCGTGCGGGCTAGCGGGGGGGAGCCGACCTACAATGAGCAGTTCTTC.

This clonotype showed up many times. The rearrangement joins TRBV29-1 to TRBJ2-5; TRBD1 agrees at 10 bases. The V gene's germline CDR1 is SQVTM and CDR2 ANQGSEA. V gave up 7 bases and J gave up 3 bases; unmatched junction bases: 2. The CDR3 runs 12 residues. The CDR3 sequence: CSGGTGEETQYF. CDR3 DNA sequence: TGCAGCGGCGGGACAGGGGAAGAGACCCAGTACTTC.

CDR3 nucleotide sequence: TGCAGCGTTGATTCCCTCCCCGGGGCCAACGTCCTGACTTTC. Amino acids: CSVDSLPGANVLTF. The chain links TRBV29-1 to TRBJ2-6; D gene ambiguous. The CDR3 runs to 14 residues. The V end lost 3 bases, the J end lost 4 bases, and 10 bases lay between the germline ends. Germline CDR1 reads SQVTM; CDR2 reads ANQGSEA.

The rearrangement links TRBV18 to TRBJ1-5; no definite D call. V shed 3 bases and J shed 5 bases, with 14 bases lying between them. CDR3 size: 15 residues. Germline assignment: CDR1 KGHSH and CDR2 LQKENI. This CDR3 is CASSPLAGPDQPQHF. The CDR3 DNA sequence: TGTGCCAGCTCACCCCTCGCCGGCCCCGATCAGCCCCAGCATTTT.